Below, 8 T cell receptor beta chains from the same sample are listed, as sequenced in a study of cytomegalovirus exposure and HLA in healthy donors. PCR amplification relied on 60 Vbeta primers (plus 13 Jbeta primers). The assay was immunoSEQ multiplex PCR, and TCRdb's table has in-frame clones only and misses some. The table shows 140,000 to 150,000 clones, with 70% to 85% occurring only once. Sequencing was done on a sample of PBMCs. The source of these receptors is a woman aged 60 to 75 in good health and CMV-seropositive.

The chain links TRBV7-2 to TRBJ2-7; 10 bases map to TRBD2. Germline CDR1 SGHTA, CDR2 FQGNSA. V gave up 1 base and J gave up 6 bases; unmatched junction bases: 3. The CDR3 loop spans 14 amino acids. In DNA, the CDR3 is TGTGCCAGCAGCTTAGGGACTAGCGGTTTCGAGCAGTACTTC. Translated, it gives CASSLGTSGFEQYF.

The CDR3 loop reads CASRLSDRGVGEQYF. The CDR3 DNA reads as TGTGCCAGCAGACTTTCCGACAGGGGCGTGGGAGAGCAGTACTTC. The chain employs TRBV6-6 and TRBJ2-7; 8 bases match TRBD1. The germline gives CDR1 MNHNY, CDR2 SVGAGI (reference sequence). The CDR3 length is 15 residues. V shed 6 bases and J 7 bases; nucleotides not matched to a gene: 14.

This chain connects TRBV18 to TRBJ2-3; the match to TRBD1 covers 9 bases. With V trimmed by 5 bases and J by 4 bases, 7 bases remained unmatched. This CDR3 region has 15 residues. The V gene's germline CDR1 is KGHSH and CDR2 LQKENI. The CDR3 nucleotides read TGTGCCAGCTCAACGAGGGACAGGGCGCCAGATACGCAGTATTTT. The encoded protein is CASSTRDRAPDTQYF.

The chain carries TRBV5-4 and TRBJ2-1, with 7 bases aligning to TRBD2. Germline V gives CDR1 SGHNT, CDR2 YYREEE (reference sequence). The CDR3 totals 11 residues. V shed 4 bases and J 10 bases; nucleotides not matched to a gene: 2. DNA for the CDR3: TGTGCCAGCAGCCGTAGCGGGGAGCAGTTCTTC. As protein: CASSRSGEQFF. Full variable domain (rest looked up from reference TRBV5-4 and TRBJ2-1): ETGVTQSPTHLIKTRGQQVTLRCSSQSGHNTVSWYQQALGQGPQFIFQYYREEENGRGNFPPRFSGLQFPNYSSELNVNALELDDSALYLCASSRSGEQFFGPGTRLTVL.

In nucleotides, the CDR3 is TGTGCCAGCAGGTGGACAGGTTCCTACAATGAGCAGTTCTTC. Its protein product is CASRWTGSYNEQFF. V is TRBV27 and J is TRBJ2-1; TRBD1 aligns across 7 bases. Germline V gene data show CDR1 as MNHEY and CDR2 as SMNVEV (reference sequence). The CDR3 consists of 14 residues. The ends lost 6 bases at V and 1 base at J; junction bases unmatched: 3.

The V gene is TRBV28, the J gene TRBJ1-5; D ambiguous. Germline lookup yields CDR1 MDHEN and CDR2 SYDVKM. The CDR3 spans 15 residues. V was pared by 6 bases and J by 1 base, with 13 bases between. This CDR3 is CASSRSSGSNQPQHF. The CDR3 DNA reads TGTGCCAGCAGCCGCTCATCGGGGAGCAATCAGCCCCAGCATTTT.

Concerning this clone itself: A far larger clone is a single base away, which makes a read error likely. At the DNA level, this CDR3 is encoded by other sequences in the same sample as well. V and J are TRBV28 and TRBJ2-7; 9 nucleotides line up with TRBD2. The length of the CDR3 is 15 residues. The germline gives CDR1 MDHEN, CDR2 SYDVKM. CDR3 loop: CASTPLGGRDYDQYF. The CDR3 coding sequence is TGTGCCAGCACCCCCCTGGGCGGGAGGGACTACGATCAGTACTTC.

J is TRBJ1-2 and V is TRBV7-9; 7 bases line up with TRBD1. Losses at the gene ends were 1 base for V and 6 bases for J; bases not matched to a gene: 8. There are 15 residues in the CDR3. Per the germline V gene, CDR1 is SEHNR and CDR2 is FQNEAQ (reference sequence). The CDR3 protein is CASSLGSGGRDGYTF. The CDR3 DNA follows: TGTGCCAGCAGCTTAGGTTCAGGGGGTCGAGATGGCTACACCTTC.